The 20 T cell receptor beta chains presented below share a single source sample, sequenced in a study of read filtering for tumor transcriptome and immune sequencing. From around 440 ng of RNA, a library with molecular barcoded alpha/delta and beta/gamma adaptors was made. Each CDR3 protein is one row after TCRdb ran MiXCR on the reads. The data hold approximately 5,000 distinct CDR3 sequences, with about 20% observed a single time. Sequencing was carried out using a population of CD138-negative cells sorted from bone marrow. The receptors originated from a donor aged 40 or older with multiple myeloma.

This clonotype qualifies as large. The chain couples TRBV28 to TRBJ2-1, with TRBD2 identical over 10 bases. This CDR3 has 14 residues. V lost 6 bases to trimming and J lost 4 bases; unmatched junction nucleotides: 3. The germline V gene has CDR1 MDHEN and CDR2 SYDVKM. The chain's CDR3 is CASSSGRAYNEQFF. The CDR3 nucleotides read TGTGCCAGCAGCAGCGGGAGGGCATACAATGAGCAGTTCTTC.

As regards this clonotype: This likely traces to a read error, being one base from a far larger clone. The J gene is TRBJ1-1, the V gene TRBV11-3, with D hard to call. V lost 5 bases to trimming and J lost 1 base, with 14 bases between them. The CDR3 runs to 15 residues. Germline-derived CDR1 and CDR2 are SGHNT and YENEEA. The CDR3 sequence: CASSIAFLPNTEAFF. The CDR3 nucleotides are TGTGCCAGCAGCATAGCGTTCCTACCGAACACTGAAGCTTTCTTT. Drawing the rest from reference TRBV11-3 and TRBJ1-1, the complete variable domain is EAGVVQSPRYKIIEKKQPVAFWCNPISGHNTLYWYLQNLGQGPELLIRYENEEAVDDSQLPKDRFSAERLKGVDSTLKIQPAELGDSAVYLCASSIAFLPNTEAFFGQGTRLTVV.

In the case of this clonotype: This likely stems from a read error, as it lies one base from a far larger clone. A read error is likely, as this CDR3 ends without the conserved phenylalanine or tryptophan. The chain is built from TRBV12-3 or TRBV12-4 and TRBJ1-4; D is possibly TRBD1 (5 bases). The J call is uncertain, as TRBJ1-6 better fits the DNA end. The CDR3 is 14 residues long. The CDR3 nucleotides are TGTGCCAGCAGTTTAAAGGCAAAGGGGACACCCCTCCACTAT. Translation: CASSLKAKGTPLHY.

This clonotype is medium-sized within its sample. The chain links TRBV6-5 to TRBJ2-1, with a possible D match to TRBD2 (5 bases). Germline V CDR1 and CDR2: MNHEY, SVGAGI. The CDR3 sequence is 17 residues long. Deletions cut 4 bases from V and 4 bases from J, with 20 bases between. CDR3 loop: CASSFTPRTGTYNEQFF. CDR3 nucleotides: TGTGCCAGCAGTTTTACCCCTCGAACGGGAACTTACAATGAGCAGTTCTTC.

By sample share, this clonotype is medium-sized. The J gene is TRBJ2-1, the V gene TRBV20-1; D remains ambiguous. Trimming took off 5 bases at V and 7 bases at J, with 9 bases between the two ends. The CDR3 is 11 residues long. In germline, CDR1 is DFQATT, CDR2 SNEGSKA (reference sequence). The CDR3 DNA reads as TGCAGTGCTCTAAGATTGAATGAGCAGTTCTTC. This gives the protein CSALRLNEQFF.

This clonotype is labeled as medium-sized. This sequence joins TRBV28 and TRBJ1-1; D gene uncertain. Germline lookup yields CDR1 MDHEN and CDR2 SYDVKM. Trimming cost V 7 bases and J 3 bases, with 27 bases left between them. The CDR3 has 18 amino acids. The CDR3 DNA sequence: TGTGCCAGCACCCCGCAAGTTTGGAGGGTTCATGGGGACACTGAAGCTTTCTTT. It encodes CASTPQVWRVHGDTEAFF.

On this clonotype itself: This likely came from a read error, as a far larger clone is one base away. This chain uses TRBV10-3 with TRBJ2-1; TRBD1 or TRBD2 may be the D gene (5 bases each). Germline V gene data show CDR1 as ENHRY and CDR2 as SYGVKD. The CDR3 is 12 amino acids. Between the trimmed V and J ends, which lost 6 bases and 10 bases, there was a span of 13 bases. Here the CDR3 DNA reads TGTGCCATCAGGGGGGATGACTACGAGCAGTTCTTC. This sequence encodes CAIRGDDYEQFF.

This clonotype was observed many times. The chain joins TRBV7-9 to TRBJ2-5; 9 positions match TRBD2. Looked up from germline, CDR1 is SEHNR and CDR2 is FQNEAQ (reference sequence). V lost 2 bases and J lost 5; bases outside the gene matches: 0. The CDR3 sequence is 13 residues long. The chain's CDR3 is CASSLLAGETQYF. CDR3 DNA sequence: TGTGCCAGCAGCTTACTAGCGGGGGAGACCCAGTACTTC.

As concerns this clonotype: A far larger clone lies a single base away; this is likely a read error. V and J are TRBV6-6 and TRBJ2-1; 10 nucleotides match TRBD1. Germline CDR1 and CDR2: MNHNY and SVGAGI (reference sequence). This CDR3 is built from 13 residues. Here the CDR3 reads CAGRQGAYNEQLF. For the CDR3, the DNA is TGTGCCGGAAGACAGGGGGCCTACAATGAGCAGCTCTTC.

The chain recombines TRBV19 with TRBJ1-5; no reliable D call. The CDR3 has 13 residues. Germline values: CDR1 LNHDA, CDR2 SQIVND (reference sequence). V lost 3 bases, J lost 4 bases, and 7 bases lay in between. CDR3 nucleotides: TGTGCCAGTAGTATCGAACGGAATCAGCCCCAGCATTTT. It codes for CASSIERNQPQHF.

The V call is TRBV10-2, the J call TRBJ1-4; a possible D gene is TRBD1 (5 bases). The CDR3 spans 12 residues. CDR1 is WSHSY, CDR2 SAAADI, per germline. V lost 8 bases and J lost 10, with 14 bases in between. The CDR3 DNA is TGCGCCAGCGCCAGGGATGGCGGAAAACTGTTTTTT. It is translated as CASARDGGKLFF.

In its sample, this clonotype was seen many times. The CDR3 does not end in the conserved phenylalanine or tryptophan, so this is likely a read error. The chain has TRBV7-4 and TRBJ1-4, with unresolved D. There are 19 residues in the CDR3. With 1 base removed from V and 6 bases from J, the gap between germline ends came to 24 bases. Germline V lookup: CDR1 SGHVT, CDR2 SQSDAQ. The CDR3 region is CASSLEAPTEQILDEKLFL. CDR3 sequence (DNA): TGTGCCAGCAGCTTAGAAGCCCCTACCGAGCAGATCTTAGATGAAAAACTGTTTCTT.

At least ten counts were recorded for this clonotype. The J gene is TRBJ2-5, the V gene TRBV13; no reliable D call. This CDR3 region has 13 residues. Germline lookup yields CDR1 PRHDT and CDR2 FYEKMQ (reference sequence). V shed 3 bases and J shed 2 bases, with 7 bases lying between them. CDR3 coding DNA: TGTGCCAGCAGCTTGGGCGATCAAGAGACCCAGTACTTC. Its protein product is CASSLGDQETQYF.

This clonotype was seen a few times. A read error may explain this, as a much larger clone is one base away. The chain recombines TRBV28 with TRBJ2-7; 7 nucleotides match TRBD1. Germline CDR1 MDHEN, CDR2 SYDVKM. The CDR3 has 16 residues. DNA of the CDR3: TGTGCCTGCAGTTTCCAGACAGGGAAAAGGGCCTACGAGCAGTACTTC. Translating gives CACSFQTGKRAYEQYF.

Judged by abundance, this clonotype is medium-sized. DNA for the CDR3: TGTGCCAGCAGTTCCCGACTAGCGGGTGACCAAGAGACCCAGTACTTC. Protein product: CASSSRLAGDQETQYF. This chain links TRBV12-3 or TRBV12-4 with TRBJ2-5, with TRBD2 matching over 10 bases. J was trimmed by 0 bases and V by 4 bases; bases with no gene match: 5. The CDR3 has 16 residues.

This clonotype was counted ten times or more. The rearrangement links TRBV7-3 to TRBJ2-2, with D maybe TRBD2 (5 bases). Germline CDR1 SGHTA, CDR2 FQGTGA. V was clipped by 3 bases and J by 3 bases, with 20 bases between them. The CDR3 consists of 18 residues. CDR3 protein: CASSLVGSVTEDTGELFF. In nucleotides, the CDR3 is TGTGCCAGCAGCTTGGTGGGGTCGGTTACGGAGGACACCGGGGAGCTGTTTTTT.

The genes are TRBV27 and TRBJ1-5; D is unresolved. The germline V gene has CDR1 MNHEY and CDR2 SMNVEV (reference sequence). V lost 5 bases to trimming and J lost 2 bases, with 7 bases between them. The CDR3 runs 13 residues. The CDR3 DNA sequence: TGTGCCAGCAGTGGAGGCGGCAATCAGCCCCAGCATTTT. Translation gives CASSGGGNQPQHF.

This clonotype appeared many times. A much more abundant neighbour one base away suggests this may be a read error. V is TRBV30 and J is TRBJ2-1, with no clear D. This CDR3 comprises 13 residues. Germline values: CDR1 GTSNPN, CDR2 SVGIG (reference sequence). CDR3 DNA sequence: TGTGCCTGGAGTGTGGGTGGGAACAATGGGCAGTTCTTC. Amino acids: CAWSVGGNNGQFF.

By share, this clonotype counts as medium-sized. The CDR3 protein is CASSLQLRGETEAFF. Here the CDR3 DNA reads TGTGCCAGCAGTCTCCAACTCAGGGGAGAAACTGAAGCTTTCTTT. J is TRBJ1-1 and V is TRBV28, with a weak D call TRBD1 (6 bases). The CDR3 runs to 15 residues. Germline CDR1 reads MDHEN; CDR2 reads SYDVKM. V was shortened by 5 bases and J by 5 bases, with 18 bases between the two germline ends.

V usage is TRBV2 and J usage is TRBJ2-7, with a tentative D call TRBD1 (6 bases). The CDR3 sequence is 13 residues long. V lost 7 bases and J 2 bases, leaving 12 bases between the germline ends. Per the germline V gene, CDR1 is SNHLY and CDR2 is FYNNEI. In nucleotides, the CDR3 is TGTGCCAGCAACCAGGGGTGGCCCTACGAGCAGTACTTC. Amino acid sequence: CASNQGWPYEQYF.